These 6 T cell receptor beta chains originate from one sample sequenced in a study of blood T cell repertoires in COVID-19. TCRdb's table, derived via immunoSEQ multiplex PCR, lists solely in-frame clones and lacks some. The sample lists approximately 140,000 clones; about 83% were seen once. Sequenced: peripheral blood. The receptor set was obtained from a human donor in a cohort sampled during active COVID-19.

The chain employs TRBV2 and TRBJ2-7, with TRBD1 identical over 11 bases. Germline CDR1 reads SNHLY; CDR2 reads FYNNEI. This CDR3 spans 14 amino acids. With 4 bases clipped from V and 4 bases from J, the junction kept 3 bases outside the gene matches. The CDR3 nucleotides are TGTGCCAGCAGTGCCGGGACAGGGGGTTACGAGCAGTACTTC. This encodes CASSAGTGGYEQYF.

The chain uses TRBV5-5 and TRBJ2-3, with TRBD2 matching 8 bases. V trimming: 0 bases; J trimming: 2 bases; junction bases outside the gene matches: 11. Germline assignment: CDR1 SGHKS and CDR2 YYEKEE (reference sequence). The CDR3 runs 18 residues. Here the CDR3 reads CASSLAVGGARLTDTQYF. The DNA for the CDR3 is TGTGCCAGCAGCTTGGCAGTCGGGGGGGCGCGTCTCACAGATACGCAGTATTTT.

This chain connects TRBV6-5 to TRBJ2-1; 7 bases agree with TRBD2. Trimming at V came to 2 bases and at J to 4 bases, leaving 2 bases not matched to a gene. This CDR3 contains 14 residues. Germline V CDR1 and CDR2: MNHEY, SVGAGI. The CDR3 loop reads CASSYGEGYNEQFF. CDR3 sequence (DNA): TGTGCCAGCAGTTACGGGGAGGGTTACAATGAGCAGTTCTTC.

V usage is TRBV10-3 and J usage is TRBJ1-1; perhaps TRBD1 as D (5 bases). Germline-derived CDR1 and CDR2 are ENHRY and SYGVKD. Trimming shortened V by 0 bases and J by 4 bases, and 9 bases separated the two germline ends. The CDR3 contains 14 residues. DNA for the CDR3: TGTGCCATCAGTGAGTCTGGGGGGAGCACTGAAGCTTTCTTT. This translates into CAISESGGSTEAFF.

The CDR3 DNA follows: TGTGCCAGCAGCCAAATTTGTATCCAGTCAGGGGAGAGCAATCAGCCCCAGCATTTT. Its protein is CASSQICIQSGESNQPQHF. The chain is built from TRBV14 and TRBJ1-5, with D perhaps TRBD1 (6 bases). Trimming took 2 bases from V and 1 from J, leaving 21 bases between them. Germline V gene lookup returns CDR1 SGHDN and CDR2 FVKESK. The CDR3 spans 19 residues. Full variable domain (remainder filled in from reference TRBV14 and TRBJ1-5): EAGVTQFPSHSVIEKGQTVTLRCDPISGHDNLYWYRRVMGKEIKFLLHFVKESKQDESGMPNNRFLAERTGGTYSTLKVQPAELEDSGVYFCASSQICIQSGESNQPQHFGDGTRLSIL.

The genes are TRBV2 and TRBJ2-7; 10 nucleotides align to TRBD1. CDR1 and CDR2 from the germline V gene are SNHLY and FYNNEI. V lost 4 bases to trimming and J lost 3 bases; unmatched junction nucleotides: 6. The CDR3 length is 15 residues. DNA for the CDR3: TGTGCCAGCAGTGCAGAACGGACAGGGGGCTACGAGCAGTACTTC. It is translated as CASSAERTGGYEQYF.